This TCR beta chain was documented in a study of blood T cell repertoires in COVID-19. Turning to the study itself: COVID-19 samples collected from the United States, Italy and Spain covered acute and convalescent phases. In each case, the material was cDNA or gDNA derived from T cells, B-cell-depleted T cells, or PBMCs.

In the original processing: Estimates of nucleated cell counts were drawn from the amplification of reference gene primers. Clones were sequenced by immunoSEQ multiplex PCR, and TCRdb holds only the in-frame ones, with some missing. V, J and clone size are taken as reported in that table, and D and trimming were inferred from the DNA itself. The sample yields under 250,000 clones, 88% seen once. The receptor was derived from an older woman with acute or convalescent COVID-19. The sample taken for sequencing was peripheral blood.

The CDR3 here is CASSLYAERLNSPLHF. The CDR3 DNA follows: TGTGCCAGCAGCTTATACGCGGAACGACTCAATTCACCCCTCCACTTT. This chain joins TRBV7-9 and TRBJ1-6; D is uncertain. Germline V gene sequence: CDR1 SEHNR, CDR2 FQNEAQ (reference sequence). V lost 2 bases and J 7 bases, leaving 15 bases between the germline ends. There are 16 residues in the CDR3.